These 14 T cell receptor beta chains originate from one sample sequenced in a study of blood T cell repertoires in COVID-19. Sequenced by immunoSEQ multiplex PCR; TCRdb stores in-frame clones only, minus some. This table has hundreds of thousands of clones, around nine tenths appearing once. Sample: PBMCs or T cells enriched from blood (not recorded which). Receptors originate from a woman aged 18-29 years who had recovered from COVID-19.

This clone was seen more than once but under ten times. This rearrangement joins TRBV7-9 to TRBJ2-1, with 13 nucleotides matching TRBD2. CDR1 is SEHNR, CDR2 FQNEAQ, per germline (reference sequence). V gave up 4 bases and J gave up 2 bases; unmatched junction bases: 5. This CDR3 region has 17 residues. CDR3 coding DNA: TGTGCCAGCAGCTCAAGGACTAGCGGGGGCCCCTACAATGAGCAGTTCTTC. It translates to CASSSRTSGGPYNEQFF.

The rearrangement links TRBV7-2 to TRBJ2-7; no reliable D call. Trimming removed 1 base from V and 1 base from J, with 8 bases in between. This CDR3 is built from 14 residues. Germline V gives CDR1 SGHTA, CDR2 FQGNSA. CDR3 nucleotide sequence: TGTGCCAGCAGCTTAGGACAAGTATCCTACGAGCAGTACTTC. Translation gives CASSLGQVSYEQYF. Variable domain in full (rest from reference TRBV7-2 and TRBJ2-7): GAGVSQSPSNKVTEKGKDVELRCDPISGHTALYWYRQSLGQGLEFLIYFQGNSAPDKSGLPSDRFSAERTGGSVSTLTIQRTQQEDSAVYLCASSLGQVSYEQYFGPGTRLTVT.

The CDR3 spells CASSPTPRDYDYEQYF. The CDR3, as DNA: TGTGCCAGCAGCCCCACGCCCCGGGACTACGACTACGAGCAGTACTTC. The chain couples TRBV28 to TRBJ2-7, with TRBD2 identical over 7 bases. CDR1 MDHEN and CDR2 SYDVKM come from the germline V gene. V lost 6 bases to trimming and J lost 3 bases; unmatched junction nucleotides: 14. The CDR3 is 16 amino acids.

The rearrangement uses TRBV7-2 and TRBJ2-3; the match to TRBD2 covers 11 bases. The CDR3 spans 17 residues. J was trimmed by 4 bases and V by 1 base; bases with no gene match: 7. CDR1 and CDR2 (germline): SGHTA, FQGNSA. CDR3 protein: CASSLEGSGGAADTQYF. The CDR3 DNA is TGTGCCAGCAGCTTAGAGGGTAGCGGGGGGGCGGCAGATACGCAGTATTTT.

The chain's CDR3 is CASSVAPGVGQPQHF. CDR3 coding DNA: TGTGCCAGCAGCGTAGCTCCCGGGGTGGGACAGCCCCAGCATTTT. The genes are TRBV9 and TRBJ1-5, with no clear D. This CDR3 comprises 15 residues. V gave up 0 bases and J gave up 7 bases, with 14 bases separating them. Looked up from germline, CDR1 is SGDLS and CDR2 is YYNGEE. The complete variable domain, with remaining parts taken from reference TRBV9 and TRBJ1-5, reads DSGVTQTPKHLITATGQRVTLRCSPRSGDLSVYWYQQSLDQGLQFLIQYYNGEERAKGNILERFSAQQFPDLHSELNLSSLELGDSALYFCASSVAPGVGQPQHFGDGTRLSIL.

The table lists this clone with a count of one. The chain couples TRBV4-3 to TRBJ1-5; D call uncertain. The germline V gene has CDR1 LGHNA and CDR2 YSLEER. V was pared by 0 bases and J by 0 bases, with 9 bases between. The CDR3 runs 16 residues. The CDR3 bases are TGCGCCAGCAGCCAAGAGGCGGGCTCTAGCAATCAGCCCCAGCATTTT. Amino acid sequence: CASSQEAGSSNQPQHF.

The chain recombines TRBV6-2 or TRBV6-3 with TRBJ2-5; a weak D match, TRBD1 (5 bases). This CDR3 contains 16 residues. Germline CDR1 and CDR2: MNHEY and SVGEGT. With 5 bases removed from V and 5 bases from J, the gap between germline ends came to 21 bases. The CDR3 DNA reads as TGTGCCAGCAGTCCCCTCGAGTTAGGGGTGGGGGAGACCCAGTACTTC. Protein product: CASSPLELGVGETQYF.

This clone was detected only once. This sequence joins TRBV28 and TRBJ2-2, with D unresolved. This CDR3 contains 14 residues. V shed 3 bases and J shed 2 bases, with 7 bases lying between them. Looked up from germline, CDR1 is MDHEN and CDR2 is SYDVKM. CDR3 in DNA: TGTGCCAGCAGTTTCGTAGAAAACACCGGGGAGCTGTTTTTT. This gives the protein CASSFVENTGELFF.

This rearrangement joins TRBV24-1 to TRBJ2-1, with 7 bases that match TRBD1. The CDR3 extends over 16 amino acids. V lost 0 bases and J lost 7; bases outside the gene matches: 8. Germline CDR1 is KGHDR and CDR2 is SFDVKD. CDR3 nucleotide sequence: TGTGCCACCAGTGATTTGAACAGGGGTTTTGTGAATGAGCAGTTCTTC. It is translated as CATSDLNRGFVNEQFF.

This clone has a handful of counts. The chain recombines TRBV5-1 with TRBJ1-3; no clear D gene. Germline V gene data show CDR1 as SGHRS and CDR2 as YFSETQ. The CDR3 has 13 residues. V lost 4 bases to trimming and J lost 8 bases, with 13 bases between them. CDR3 nucleotides: TGCGCCAGCAGCCTAAACCAAGGAGACACCATATATTTT. It encodes CASSLNQGDTIYF.

This chain connects TRBV25-1 to TRBJ1-6, with D uncertain. The germline CDR1 and CDR2 sequences are MGHDK and SYGVNS. Trimming shortened V by 3 bases and J by 14 bases, and 5 bases separated the two germline ends. CDR3 length equals 10 residues. The CDR3 reads CASSDLALHF. CDR3 in DNA: TGTGCCAGCAGTGATTTAGCCCTCCACTTT. The whole variable domain, remainder taken from reference TRBV25-1 and TRBJ1-6, is EADIYQTPRYLVIGTGKKITLECSQTMGHDKMYWYQQDPGMELHLIHYSYGVNSTEKGDLSSESTVSRIRTEHFPLTLESARPSHTSQYLCASSDLALHFGNGTRLTVT.

CDR3 DNA sequence: TGTGCCAGCAGCCAGGCATGGGGGCTAAATGGCTACACCTTC. This encodes CASSQAWGLNGYTF. The rearrangement links TRBV13 to TRBJ1-2; tentatively, D is TRBD1 (6 bases). Germline V gives CDR1 PRHDT, CDR2 FYEKMQ (reference sequence). CDR3 length: 14 amino acids. V shed 5 bases and J shed 6 bases, with 16 bases lying between them.

The J gene is TRBJ2-7, the V gene TRBV19; the match to TRBD2 covers 8 bases. Germline trimming cut 3 bases from V and 2 bases from J; bases unmatched to any gene: 12. The CDR3 extends over 17 amino acids. Germline CDR1 LNHDA, CDR2 SQIVND (reference sequence). The CDR3 bases are TGTGCCAGTAGTATCGGGGGGGCCAGGACGCAGGCCTACGAGCAGTACTTC. As protein: CASSIGGARTQAYEQYF.

The chain couples TRBV15 to TRBJ2-7; tentative D call: TRBD2 (7 bases). The CDR3 has 17 amino acids. Trimming removed 1 base from V and 2 bases from J, with 18 bases in between. CDR1 is LNHNV and CDR2 is YYDKDF in the germline V gene (reference sequence). CDR3 DNA sequence: TGTGCCACCAGCAGAGGCTTAGGGGGAAGCGGGACCTACGAGCAGTACTTC. Amino acids: CATSRGLGGSGTYEQYF.